This TCR beta chain comes out of a study of TIL therapy for anti-PD-1-resistant metastatic lung cancer. At the level of the study: Most patients had lung adenocarcinoma.

As to time point: pre-treatment sample, taken before nivolumab and TIL therapy. The immunoSEQ assay was v3. The data were produced by immunoSEQ multiplex PCR, yet TCRdb's version contains in-frame clones alone and is incomplete. The data contain around 21,000 clones, more than 65% of them singletons. The CDR3 has 15 amino acids. CDR1 is SEHNR, CDR2 FQNEAQ, per germline (reference sequence). The V segment lost 2 bases and the J segment 9 bases; nucleotides outside the gene matches: 7. This clone has a handful of counts. V usage is TRBV7-9 and J usage is TRBJ1-4; 9 bases are a match to TRBD1. This sequence originates from a person aged 25 to 80 with non-small cell lung cancer. The specimen comprised blood, sampled at baseline. The CDR3 DNA sequence: TGTGCCAGCAGCTTACAGACAGGGGGAAGTAAAAAACTGTTTTTT. This translates into CASSLQTGGSKKLFF.